This T cell receptor beta chain was sequenced during a study of blood T cell repertoires in COVID-19. Germline V gives CDR1 LNHDA, CDR2 SQIVND (reference sequence). CDR3 size: 13 residues. The V gene lost 3 bases and the J gene lost 8 bases, with 11 bases spanning the gap. TCRdb's table, derived via immunoSEQ multiplex PCR, lists solely in-frame clones and lacks some. The sample has over 65,000 clones, just under 85% seen once. V is TRBV19 and J is TRBJ1-5, with no clear D. The receptor was derived from a man older than 75 with active or convalescent COVID-19. Sequencing was carried out using peripheral blood. This CDR3 reads CASSIERREPQHF. CDR3 DNA sequence: TGTGCCAGTAGTATCGAACGGCGGGAGCCCCAGCATTTT. Combining the CDR3 with reference TRBV19 and TRBJ1-5 gives the whole variable domain DGGITQSPKYLFRKEGQNVTLSCEQNLNHDAMYWYRQDPGQGLRLIYYSQIVNDFQKGDIAEGYSVSREKKESFPLTVTSAQKNPTAFYLCASSIERREPQHFGDGTRLSIL.